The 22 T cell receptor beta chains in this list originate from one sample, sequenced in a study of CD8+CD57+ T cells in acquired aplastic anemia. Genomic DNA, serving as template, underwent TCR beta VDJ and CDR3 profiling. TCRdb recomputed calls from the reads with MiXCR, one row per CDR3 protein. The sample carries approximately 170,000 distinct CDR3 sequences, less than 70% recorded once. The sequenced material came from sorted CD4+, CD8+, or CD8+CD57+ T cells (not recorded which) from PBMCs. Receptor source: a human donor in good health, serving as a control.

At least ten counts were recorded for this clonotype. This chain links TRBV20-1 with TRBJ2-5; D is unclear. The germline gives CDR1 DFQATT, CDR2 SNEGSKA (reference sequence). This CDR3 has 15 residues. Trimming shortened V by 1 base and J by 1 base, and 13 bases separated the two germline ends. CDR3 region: CSARADLMIQETQYF. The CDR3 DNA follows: TGCAGTGCTAGAGCCGACCTTATGATCCAAGAGACCCAGTACTTC.

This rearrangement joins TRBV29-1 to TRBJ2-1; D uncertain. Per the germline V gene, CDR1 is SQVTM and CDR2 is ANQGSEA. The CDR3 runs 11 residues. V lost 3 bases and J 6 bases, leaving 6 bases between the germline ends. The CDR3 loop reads CSVEDLNEQFF. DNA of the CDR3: TGCAGCGTTGAGGACCTCAATGAGCAGTTCTTC.

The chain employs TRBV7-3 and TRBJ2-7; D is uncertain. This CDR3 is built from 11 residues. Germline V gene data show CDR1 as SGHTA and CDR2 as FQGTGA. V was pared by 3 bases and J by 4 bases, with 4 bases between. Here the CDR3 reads CASSLMYEQYF. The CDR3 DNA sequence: TGTGCCAGCAGCTTGATGTACGAGCAGTACTTC.

The CDR3 nucleotides read TGTGCCACCAGCAGAGATGGGACTTATGGCTACACCTTC. Its translation: CATSRDGTYGYTF. The chain recombines TRBV15 with TRBJ1-2; possibly TRBD1 for D (5 bases). V lost 0 bases to trimming and J lost 5 bases, with 7 bases between them. Germline V lookup: CDR1 LNHNV, CDR2 YYDKDF (reference sequence). The CDR3 is 13 amino acids.

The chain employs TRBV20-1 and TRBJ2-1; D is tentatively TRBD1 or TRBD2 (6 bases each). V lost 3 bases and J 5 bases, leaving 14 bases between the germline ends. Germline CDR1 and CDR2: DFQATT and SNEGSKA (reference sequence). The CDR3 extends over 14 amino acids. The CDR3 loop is CSARRGGQDNEQFF. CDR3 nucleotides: TGCAGTGCTAGGCGAGGGGGGCAGGACAATGAGCAGTTCTTC.

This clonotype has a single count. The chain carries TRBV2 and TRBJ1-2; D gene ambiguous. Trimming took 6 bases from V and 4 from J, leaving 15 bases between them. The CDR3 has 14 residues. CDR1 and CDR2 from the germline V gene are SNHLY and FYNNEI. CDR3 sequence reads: CASSLDTTGYGYTF. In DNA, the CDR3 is TGTGCCAGCAGCTTAGACACAACGGGCTATGGCTACACCTTC.

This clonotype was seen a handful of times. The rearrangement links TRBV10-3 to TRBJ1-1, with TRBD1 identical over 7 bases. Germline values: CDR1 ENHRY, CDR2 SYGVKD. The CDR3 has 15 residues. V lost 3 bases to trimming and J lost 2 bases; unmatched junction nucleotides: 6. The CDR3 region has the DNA TGTGCCATCAGTGACCCGGGACAGCTCAACACTGAAGCTTTCTTT. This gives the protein CAISDPGQLNTEAFF.

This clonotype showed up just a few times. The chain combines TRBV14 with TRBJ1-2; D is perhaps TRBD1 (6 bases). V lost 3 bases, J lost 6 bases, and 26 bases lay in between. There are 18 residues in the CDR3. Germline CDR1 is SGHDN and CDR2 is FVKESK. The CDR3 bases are TGTGCCAGCAGCCATGGCTGGGACAAAGGGTTCACAATAGATGGCTACACCTTC. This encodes CASSHGWDKGFTIDGYTF. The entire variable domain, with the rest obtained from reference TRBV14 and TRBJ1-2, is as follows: EAGVTQFPSHSVIEKGQTVTLRCDPISGHDNLYWYRRVMGKEIKFLLHFVKESKQDESGMPNNRFLAERTGGTYSTLKVQPAELEDSGVYFCASSHGWDKGFTIDGYTFGSGTRLTVV.

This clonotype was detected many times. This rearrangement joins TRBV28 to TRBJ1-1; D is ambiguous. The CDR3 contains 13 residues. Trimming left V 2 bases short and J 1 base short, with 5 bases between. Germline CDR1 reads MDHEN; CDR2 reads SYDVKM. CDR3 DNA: TGTGCCAGCAGTTTACCGGGGAACACTGAAGCTTTCTTT. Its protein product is CASSLPGNTEAFF.

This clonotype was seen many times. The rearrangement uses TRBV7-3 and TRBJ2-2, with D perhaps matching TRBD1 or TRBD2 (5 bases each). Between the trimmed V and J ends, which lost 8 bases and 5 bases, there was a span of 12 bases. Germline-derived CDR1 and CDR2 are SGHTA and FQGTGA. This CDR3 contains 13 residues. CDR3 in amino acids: CASRDQPTGELFF. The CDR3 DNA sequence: TGTGCCAGCCGGGACCAACCGACCGGGGAGCTGTTTTTT.

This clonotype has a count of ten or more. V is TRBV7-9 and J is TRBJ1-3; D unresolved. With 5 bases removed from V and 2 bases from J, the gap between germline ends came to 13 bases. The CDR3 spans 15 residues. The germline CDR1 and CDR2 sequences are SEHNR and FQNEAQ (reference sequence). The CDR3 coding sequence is TGTGCCAGCAGCCAAGGGTGGCAGGCTGGAAACACCATATATTTT. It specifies CASSQGWQAGNTIYF. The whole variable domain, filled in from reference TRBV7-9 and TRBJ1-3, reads DTGVSQNPRHKITKRGQNVTFRCDPISEHNRLYWYRQTLGQGPEFLTYFQNEAQLEKSRLLSDRFSAERPKGSFSTLEIQRTEQGDSAMYLCASSQGWQAGNTIYFGEGSWLTVV.

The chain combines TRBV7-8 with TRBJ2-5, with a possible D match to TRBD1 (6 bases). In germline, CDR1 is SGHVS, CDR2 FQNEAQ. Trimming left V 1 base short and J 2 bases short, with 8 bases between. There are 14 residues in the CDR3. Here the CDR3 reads CASSLDRVQETQYF. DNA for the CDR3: TGTGCCAGCAGCTTAGACAGGGTACAAGAGACCCAGTACTTC.

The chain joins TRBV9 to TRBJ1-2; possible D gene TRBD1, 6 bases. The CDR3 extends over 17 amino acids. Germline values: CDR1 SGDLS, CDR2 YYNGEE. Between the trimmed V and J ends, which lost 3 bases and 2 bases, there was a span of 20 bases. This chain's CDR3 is CASSEESGQLLNYGYTF. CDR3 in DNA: TGTGCCAGCAGCGAAGAAAGCGGACAGCTTTTAAACTATGGCTACACCTTC.

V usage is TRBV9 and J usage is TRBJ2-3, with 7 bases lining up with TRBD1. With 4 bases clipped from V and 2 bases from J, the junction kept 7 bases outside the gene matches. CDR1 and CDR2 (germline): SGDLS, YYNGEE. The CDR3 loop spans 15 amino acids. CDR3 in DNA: TGTGCCAGCAGCTTAGACAGGGAATCCACAGATACGCAGTATTTT. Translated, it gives CASSLDRESTDTQYF.

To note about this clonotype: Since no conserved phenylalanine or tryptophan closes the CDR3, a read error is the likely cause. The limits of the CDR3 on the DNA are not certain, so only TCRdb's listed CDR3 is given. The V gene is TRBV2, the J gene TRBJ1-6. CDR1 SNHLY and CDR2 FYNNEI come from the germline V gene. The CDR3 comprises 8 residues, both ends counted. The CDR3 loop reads CASSHRLA.

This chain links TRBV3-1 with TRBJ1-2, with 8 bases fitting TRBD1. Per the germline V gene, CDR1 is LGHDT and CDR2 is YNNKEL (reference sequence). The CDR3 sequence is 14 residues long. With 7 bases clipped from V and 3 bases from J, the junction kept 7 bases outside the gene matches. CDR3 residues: CASTPQGVDYGYTF. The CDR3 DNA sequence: TGTGCCAGCACCCCACAGGGGGTAGACTATGGCTACACCTTC.

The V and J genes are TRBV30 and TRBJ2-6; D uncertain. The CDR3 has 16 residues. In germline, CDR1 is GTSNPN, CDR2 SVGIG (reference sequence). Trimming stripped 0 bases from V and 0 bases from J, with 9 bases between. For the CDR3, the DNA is TGTGCCTGGAGTGTACCCCGAAGCTCTGGGGCCAACGTCCTGACTTTC. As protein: CAWSVPRSSGANVLTF.

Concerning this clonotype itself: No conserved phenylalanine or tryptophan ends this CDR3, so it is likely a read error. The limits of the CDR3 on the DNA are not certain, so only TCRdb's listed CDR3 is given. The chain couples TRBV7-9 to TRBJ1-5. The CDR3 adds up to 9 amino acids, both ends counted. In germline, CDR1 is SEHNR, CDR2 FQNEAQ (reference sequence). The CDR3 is CASSLVSVV.

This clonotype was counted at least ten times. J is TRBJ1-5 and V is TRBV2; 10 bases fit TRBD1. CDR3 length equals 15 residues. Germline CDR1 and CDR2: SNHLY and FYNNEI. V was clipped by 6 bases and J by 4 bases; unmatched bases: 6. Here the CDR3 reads CASRGTGAGNQPQHF. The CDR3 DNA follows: TGTGCCAGCAGGGGGACAGGGGCCGGGAATCAGCCCCAGCATTTT.

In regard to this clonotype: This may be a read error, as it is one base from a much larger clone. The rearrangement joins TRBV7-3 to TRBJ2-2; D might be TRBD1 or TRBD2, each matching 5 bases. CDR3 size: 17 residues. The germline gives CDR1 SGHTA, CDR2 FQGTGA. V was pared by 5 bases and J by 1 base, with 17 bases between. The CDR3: CASSQGGGAKNTGELFF. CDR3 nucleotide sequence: TGTGCCAGCAGCCAAGGTGGGGGAGCTAAGAACACCGGGGAGCTGTTTTTT.

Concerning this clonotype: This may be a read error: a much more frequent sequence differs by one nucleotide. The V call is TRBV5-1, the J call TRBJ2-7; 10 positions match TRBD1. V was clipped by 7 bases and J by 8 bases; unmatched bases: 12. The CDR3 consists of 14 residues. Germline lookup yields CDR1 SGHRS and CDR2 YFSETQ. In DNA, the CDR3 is TGCGCCAGCGGTGAAGGGACAGGGGAGATAAAGCAGTACTTC. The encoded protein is CASGEGTGEIKQYF.

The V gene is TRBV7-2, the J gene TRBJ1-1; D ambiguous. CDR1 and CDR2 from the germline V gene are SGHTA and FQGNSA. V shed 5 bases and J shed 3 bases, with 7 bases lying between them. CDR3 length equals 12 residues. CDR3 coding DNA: TGTGCCAGCAGCGCGAGGGACACTGAAGCTTTCTTT. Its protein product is CASSARDTEAFF.